These 23 T cell receptor beta chains originate from one sample sequenced in a study of PD-1 blockade in classical Hodgkin lymphoma. The time point denotes: cycle 4 day 1 (C4D1), after more than five weeks of nivolumab. Every patient experienced relapse after autologous stem cell transplantation, and brentuximab vedotin exposure varied. Profiling relied on immunoSEQ multiplex PCR, and the TCRdb table lists in-frame clones only, not all of them. This table has about 39,000 clones, around 80% appearing once. Here the sequenced sample was peripheral blood mononuclear cells (PBMCs), taken before the fourth cycle of nivolumab. The receptors were gathered from a human donor with classical Hodgkin lymphoma.

This CDR3 is CASSQGSATVGTGELFF. CDR3 nucleotides: TGCGCCAGCAGCCAAGGAAGCGCAACAGTCGGTACCGGGGAGCTGTTTTTT. This chain joins TRBV4-1 and TRBJ2-2; D unresolved. Per germline, CDR1 MGHRA and CDR2 YSYEKL. V was shortened by 1 base and J by 5 bases, with 17 bases between the two germline ends. CDR3 size: 17 residues.

V gene TRBV5-4 combines with J gene TRBJ2-3; 8 bases map to TRBD2. The germline CDR1 and CDR2 sequences are SGHNT and YYREEE (reference sequence). Losses at the gene ends were 2 bases for V and 5 bases for J; bases not matched to a gene: 7. The CDR3 runs to 15 residues. In nucleotides, the CDR3 is TGTGCCAGCAGCTTTTCGGGGGGGGTCGGAGATACGCAGTATTTT. Translated: CASSFSGGVGDTQYF.

The chain employs TRBV7-9 and TRBJ2-7; the D call may be TRBD1 or TRBD2 (5 bases each). Germline V lookup: CDR1 SEHNR, CDR2 FQNEAQ (reference sequence). Trimming took 4 bases from V and 4 from J, leaving 11 bases between them. The CDR3 contains 13 residues. CDR3 DNA: TGTGCCAGCAGCTCAGGGAGAGATTACGAGCAGTACTTC. Translating gives CASSSGRDYEQYF.

The chain has TRBV2 and TRBJ1-4; 7 positions match TRBD1. Germline V CDR1 and CDR2: SNHLY, FYNNEI. The V gene end was trimmed by 7 bases and the J gene end by 3 bases; junction bases not matched to a gene: 5. The CDR3 runs 14 residues. CDR3 DNA: TGTGCCAGCATATTTGACAGGGCTAATGAAAAACTGTTTTTT. Translation gives CASIFDRANEKLFF.

This chain joins TRBV11-3 and TRBJ2-5; 12 bases are a match to TRBD2. Germline V gene lookup returns CDR1 SGHNT and CDR2 YENEEA. Trimming took 1 base from V and 3 from J; bases not matched to a gene: 0. The CDR3 has 15 amino acids. CDR3 residues: CASSLGTSGEETQYF. The CDR3 nucleotides are TGTGCCAGCAGCTTAGGGACTAGCGGGGAAGAGACCCAGTACTTC.

The J gene is TRBJ1-5, the V gene TRBV6-1, with a tentative D call TRBD1 (6 bases). Germline CDR1 and CDR2: MNHNS and SASEGT. The ends were cut back, 6 bases at V and 6 bases at J, with 12 bases in the middle. This CDR3 region has 13 residues. CDR3 coding DNA: TGTGCCAGCAGGCTGGGGGGCTCTCAGCCCCAGCATTTT. The encoded protein is CASRLGGSQPQHF.

This clone has a handful of counts. V gene TRBV19 combines with J gene TRBJ1-4, with D perhaps TRBD1 (5 bases). Germline V gene data show CDR1 as LNHDA and CDR2 as SQIVND (reference sequence). The ends were cut back, 6 bases at V and 8 bases at J, with 16 bases in the middle. The length of the CDR3 is 14 residues. Written as DNA, the CDR3 is TGTGCCAGTAGCACTAGTAGGGGCGAGGAAAAACTGTTTTTT. Amino acids: CASSTSRGEEKLFF.

This chain joins TRBV30 and TRBJ2-2; D is ambiguous. CDR1 is GTSNPN, CDR2 SVGIG, per germline (reference sequence). Trimming shortened V by 3 bases and J by 6 bases, and 11 bases separated the two germline ends. The CDR3 covers 13 residues. Here the CDR3 reads CAWRVGFSGELFF. The CDR3 DNA sequence: TGTGCCTGGAGAGTCGGATTTTCCGGGGAGCTGTTTTTT.

V gene TRBV4-3 combines with J gene TRBJ2-1; D gene unclear. Per the germline V gene, CDR1 is LGHNA and CDR2 is YSLEER. V was pared by 4 bases and J by 6 bases, with 13 bases between. This CDR3 is 14 amino acids long. CDR3: CASSPPGLANEQFF. DNA for the CDR3: TGCGCCAGCAGCCCACCCGGTTTGGCCAATGAGCAGTTCTTC.

This clone was seen just once. The chain links TRBV19 to TRBJ2-2; 7 bases agree with TRBD1. Trimming cost V 8 bases and J 3 bases; bases outside gene matches: 6. Germline loops: CDR1 LNHDA, CDR2 SQIVND (reference sequence). The CDR3 extends over 14 amino acids. CDR3 in DNA: TGTGCCAGTGGACAGGTTTCTTACACCGGGGAGCTGTTTTTT. Protein product: CASGQVSYTGELFF.

This rearrangement joins TRBV6-5 to TRBJ1-1; tentative D call: TRBD1 (5 bases). Trimming removed 6 bases from V and 6 bases from J, with 11 bases in between. CDR3 length: 12 residues. Germline-derived CDR1 and CDR2 are MNHEY and SVGAGI. CDR3 DNA: TGTGCCAGCAGCCAGGGACTTTCTGAAGCTTTCTTT. This codes for CASSQGLSEAFF.

The chain is built from TRBV19 and TRBJ2-2; a possible D gene is TRBD1 (6 bases). This CDR3 spans 16 amino acids. V lost 7 bases to trimming and J lost 0 bases, with 15 bases between them. Looked up from germline, CDR1 is LNHDA and CDR2 is SQIVND (reference sequence). Here the CDR3 reads CASTTGKGANTGELFF. The CDR3 region has the DNA TGTGCCAGTACCACAGGGAAAGGGGCGAACACCGGGGAGCTGTTTTTT.

J is TRBJ2-2 and V is TRBV29-1; 11 bases agree with TRBD2. Germline CDR1 reads SQVTM; CDR2 reads ANQGSEA. CDR3 length equals 15 residues. J gave up 4 bases and V 7 bases, and 8 bases lay outside the gene matches. The CDR3 DNA is TGCAGCGCCACGACCCTAGCGGGGGGCACCGGGGAGCTGTTTTTT. This codes for CSATTLAGGTGELFF.

The J gene is TRBJ2-1, the V gene TRBV19; 8 nucleotides match TRBD2. V lost 2 bases and J lost 0; bases outside the gene matches: 6. Germline V gene data show CDR1 as LNHDA and CDR2 as SQIVND (reference sequence). This CDR3 has 17 residues. The chain's CDR3 is CASSIPAGAHSYNEQFF. The CDR3 coding sequence is TGTGCCAGTAGTATACCAGCGGGGGCACACTCCTACAATGAGCAGTTCTTC.

The gene calls are TRBV14 and TRBJ2-2, with 7 bases fitting TRBD1. The junction had 4 bases not matched to a gene; V was cut back by 3 bases and J by 0 bases. The CDR3 is 16 amino acids. Looked up from germline, CDR1 is SGHDN and CDR2 is FVKESK. The CDR3 DNA is TGTGCCAGCAGCCACCCGGGACAGACGAACACCGGGGAGCTGTTTTTT. The encoded protein is CASSHPGQTNTGELFF.

The rearrangement uses TRBV4-1 and TRBJ1-2; possibly TRBD1 for D (6 bases). The germline gives CDR1 MGHRA, CDR2 YSYEKL. This CDR3 comprises 17 residues. The V and J ends lost 1 base and 5 bases respectively, with 20 bases between them. The CDR3 DNA reads TGCGCCAGCAGCCAAGTACGGGCCAGGGGAGGGCTTTATGGCTACACCTTC. It is translated as CASSQVRARGGLYGYTF.

The chain combines TRBV6-4 with TRBJ1-2; no reliable D call. The V gene lost 4 bases and the J gene lost 7 bases, with 19 bases spanning the gap. CDR1 and CDR2 from the germline V gene are MRHNA and SNTAGT. The CDR3 runs 15 residues. This chain's CDR3 is CASSVTEESGIGYTF. CDR3 nucleotides: TGTGCCAGCAGTGTCACCGAAGAATCGGGGATTGGCTACACCTTC.

This chain uses TRBV6-6 with TRBJ1-5, with a weak D call TRBD1 (6 bases). V lost 5 bases to trimming and J lost 0 bases, with 14 bases between them. The CDR3 loop spans 16 amino acids. Germline lookup yields CDR1 MNHNY and CDR2 SVGAGI (reference sequence). DNA for the CDR3: TGTGCCAGCAGTCGTGGACAGTCAGGTAGCAATCAGCCCCAGCATTTT. Its protein product is CASSRGQSGSNQPQHF.

The chain links TRBV20-1 to TRBJ2-7, with unresolved D. Germline CDR1 is DFQATT and CDR2 is SNEGSKA (reference sequence). This CDR3 region has 11 residues. Trimming took off 1 base at V and 4 bases at J, with 5 bases between the two ends. CDR3: CSARGQYEQYF. The CDR3 region has the DNA TGCAGTGCTAGAGGGCAGTACGAGCAGTACTTC.

This sequence joins TRBV7-8 and TRBJ2-1, with D possibly called TRBD1 or TRBD2 (5 bases each). Germline CDR1 and CDR2: SGHVS and FQNEAQ. The V end was cut by 3 bases, the J end by 10 bases, with 16 bases between. The CDR3 totals 14 residues. CDR3 sequence: CASSLRGSGREQFF. CDR3 DNA sequence: TGTGCCAGCAGCTTGAGGGGCAGTGGCAGGGAGCAGTTCTTC.

The J gene is TRBJ1-2, the V gene TRBV6-5; 7 bases fit TRBD1. The germline CDR1 and CDR2 sequences are MNHEY and SVGAGI. Losses at the gene ends were 3 bases for V and 4 bases for J; bases not matched to a gene: 11. The CDR3 is made up of 16 amino acids. The CDR3 region is CASSYKPGTALYGYTF. The CDR3, as DNA: TGTGCCAGCAGTTATAAGCCCGGGACAGCCCTCTATGGCTACACCTTC.

The gene calls are TRBV6-1 and TRBJ1-5; 9 bases are shared with TRBD1. With V trimmed by 5 bases and J by 9 bases, 5 bases remained unmatched. The CDR3 spans 13 residues. Germline CDR1 reads MNHNS; CDR2 reads SASEGT. In DNA form, the CDR3 reads TGTGCCAGCAGTCGGGACAGGGTGACGCCCCAGCATTTT. Translated, it gives CASSRDRVTPQHF.

V is TRBV6-5 and J is TRBJ2-3, with 10 bases aligning to TRBD2. The CDR3 length is 15 residues. Germline assignment: CDR1 MNHEY and CDR2 SVGAGI. Trimming took 2 bases from V and 6 from J; bases not matched to a gene: 5. The CDR3 DNA reads TGTGCCAGCAGTTACCAGCGGGGGGGCCGCGATACGCAGTATTTT. Translated, it gives CASSYQRGGRDTQYF.